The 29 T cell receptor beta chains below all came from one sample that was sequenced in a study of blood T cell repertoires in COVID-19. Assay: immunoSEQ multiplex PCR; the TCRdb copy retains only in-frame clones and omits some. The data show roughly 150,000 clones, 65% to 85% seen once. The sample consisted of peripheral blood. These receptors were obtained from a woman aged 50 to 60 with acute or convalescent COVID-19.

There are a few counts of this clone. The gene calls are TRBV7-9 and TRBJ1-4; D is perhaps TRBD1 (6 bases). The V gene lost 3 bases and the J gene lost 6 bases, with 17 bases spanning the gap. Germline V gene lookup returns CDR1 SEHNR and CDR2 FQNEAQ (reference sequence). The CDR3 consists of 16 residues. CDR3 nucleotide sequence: TGTGCCAGCAGCTTCCAAACAGGGAGTAGACATGAAAAACTGTTTTTT. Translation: CASSFQTGSRHEKLFF.

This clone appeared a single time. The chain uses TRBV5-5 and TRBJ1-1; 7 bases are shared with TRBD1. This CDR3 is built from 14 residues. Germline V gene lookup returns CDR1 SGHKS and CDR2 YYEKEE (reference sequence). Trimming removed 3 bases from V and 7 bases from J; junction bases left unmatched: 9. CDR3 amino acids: CASSSVPGQYEAFF. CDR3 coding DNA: TGTGCCAGCAGCTCCGTCCCGGGACAGTATGAAGCTTTCTTT.

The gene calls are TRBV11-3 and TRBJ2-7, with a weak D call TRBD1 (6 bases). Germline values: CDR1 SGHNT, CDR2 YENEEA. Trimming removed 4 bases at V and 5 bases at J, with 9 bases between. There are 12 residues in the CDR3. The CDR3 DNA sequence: TGTGCCAGCAGCTCCAACAGGGACGAGCAGTACTTC. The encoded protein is CASSSNRDEQYF. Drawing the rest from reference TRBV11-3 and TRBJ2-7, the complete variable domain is EAGVVQSPRYKIIEKKQPVAFWCNPISGHNTLYWYLQNLGQGPELLIRYENEEAVDDSQLPKDRFSAERLKGVDSTLKIQPAELGDSAVYLCASSSNRDEQYFGPGTRLTVT.

The CDR3 protein is CASSYGTRPEETQYF. CDR3 DNA: TGTGCCAGCAGTTATGGGACTAGACCGGAAGAGACCCAGTACTTC. This chain connects TRBV6-5 to TRBJ2-5; 8 bases fit TRBD2. CDR1 and CDR2 from the germline V gene are MNHEY and SVGAGI. CDR3 length: 15 amino acids. The V and J ends lost 3 bases and 3 bases, in that order; junction bases with no gene match: 6.

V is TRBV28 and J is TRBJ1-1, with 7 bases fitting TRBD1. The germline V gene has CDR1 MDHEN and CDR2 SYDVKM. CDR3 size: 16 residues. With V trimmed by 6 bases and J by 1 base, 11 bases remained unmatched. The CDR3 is CASSSGQAGGNTEAFF. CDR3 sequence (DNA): TGTGCCAGCAGCTCCGGACAGGCAGGGGGGAACACTGAAGCTTTCTTT.

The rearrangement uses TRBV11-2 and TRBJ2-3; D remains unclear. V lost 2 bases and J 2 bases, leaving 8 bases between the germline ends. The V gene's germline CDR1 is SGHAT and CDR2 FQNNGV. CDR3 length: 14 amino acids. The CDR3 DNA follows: TGTGCCAGCAGCTTACTTGACTTCACAGATACGCAGTATTTT. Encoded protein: CASSLLDFTDTQYF.

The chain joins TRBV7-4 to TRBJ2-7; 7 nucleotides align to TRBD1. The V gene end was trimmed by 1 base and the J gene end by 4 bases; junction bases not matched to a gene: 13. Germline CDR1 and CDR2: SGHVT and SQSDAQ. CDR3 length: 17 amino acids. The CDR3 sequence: CASSLEPDRDRLYEQYF. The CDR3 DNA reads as TGTGCCAGCAGCTTAGAACCCGACAGGGACCGATTATACGAGCAGTACTTC.

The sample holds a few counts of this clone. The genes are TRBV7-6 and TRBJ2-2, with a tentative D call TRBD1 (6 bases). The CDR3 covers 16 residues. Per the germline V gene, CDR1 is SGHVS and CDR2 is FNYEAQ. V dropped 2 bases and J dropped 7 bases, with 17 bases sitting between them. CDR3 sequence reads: CASSLRPTEGVGELFF. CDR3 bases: TGTGCCAGCAGCTTAAGACCGACCGAGGGGGTCGGGGAGCTGTTTTTT.

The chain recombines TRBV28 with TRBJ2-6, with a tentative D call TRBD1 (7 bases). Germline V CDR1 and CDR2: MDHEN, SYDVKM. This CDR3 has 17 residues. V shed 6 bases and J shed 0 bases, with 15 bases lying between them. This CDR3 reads CASSLEGASSGANVLTF. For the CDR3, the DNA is TGTGCCAGCAGCCTGGAGGGGGCCAGCTCTGGGGCCAACGTCCTGACTTTC.

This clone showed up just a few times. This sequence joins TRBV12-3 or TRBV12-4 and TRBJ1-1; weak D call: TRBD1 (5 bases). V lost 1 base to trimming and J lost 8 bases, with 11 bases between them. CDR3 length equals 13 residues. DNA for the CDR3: TGTGCCAGCAGTTTAGTTATGGGGCGGGAAGCTTTCTTT. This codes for CASSLVMGREAFF.

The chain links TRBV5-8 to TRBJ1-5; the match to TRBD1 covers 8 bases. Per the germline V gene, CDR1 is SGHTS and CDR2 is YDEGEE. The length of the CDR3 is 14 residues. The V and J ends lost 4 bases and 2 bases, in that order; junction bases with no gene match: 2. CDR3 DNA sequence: TGTGCCAGCAGCCCGGGACAGGGCAATCAGCCCCAGCATTTT. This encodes CASSPGQGNQPQHF.

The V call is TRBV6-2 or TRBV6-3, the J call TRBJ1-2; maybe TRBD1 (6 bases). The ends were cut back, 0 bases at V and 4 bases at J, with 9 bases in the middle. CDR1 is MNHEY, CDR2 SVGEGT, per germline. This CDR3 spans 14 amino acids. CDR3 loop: CASSYSIQGYGYTF. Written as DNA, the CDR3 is TGTGCCAGCAGTTACTCTATACAGGGCTATGGCTACACCTTC.

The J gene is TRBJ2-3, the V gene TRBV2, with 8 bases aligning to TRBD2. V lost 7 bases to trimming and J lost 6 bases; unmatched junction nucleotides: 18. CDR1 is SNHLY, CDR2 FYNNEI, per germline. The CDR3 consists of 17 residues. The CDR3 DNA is TGTGCCAGCAATTTCCCCTTCAGCGGGGGATCAGGCGATACGCAGTATTTT. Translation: CASNFPFSGGSGDTQYF.

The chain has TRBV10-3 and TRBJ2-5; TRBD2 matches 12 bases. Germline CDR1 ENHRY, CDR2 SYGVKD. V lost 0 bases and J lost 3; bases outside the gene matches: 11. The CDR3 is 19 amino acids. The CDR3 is CAISESTGLAGGREETQYF. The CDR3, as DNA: TGTGCCATCAGTGAGTCGACAGGGCTAGCGGGGGGGCGAGAAGAGACCCAGTACTTC.

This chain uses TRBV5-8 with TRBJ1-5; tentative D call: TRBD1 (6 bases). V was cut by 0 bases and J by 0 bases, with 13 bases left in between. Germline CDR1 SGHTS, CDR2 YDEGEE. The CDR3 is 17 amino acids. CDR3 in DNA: TGTGCCAGCAGCTTGGCTTACAGGGCTTATAGCAATCAGCCCCAGCATTTT. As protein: CASSLAYRAYSNQPQHF.

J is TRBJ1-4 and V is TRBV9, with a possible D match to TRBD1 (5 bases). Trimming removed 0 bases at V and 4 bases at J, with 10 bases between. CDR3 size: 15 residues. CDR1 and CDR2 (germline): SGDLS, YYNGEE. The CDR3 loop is CASSVATGFNEKLFF. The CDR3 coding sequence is TGTGCCAGCAGCGTAGCCACAGGATTTAATGAAAAACTGTTTTTT. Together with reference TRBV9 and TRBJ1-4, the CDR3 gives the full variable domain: DSGVTQTPKHLITATGQRVTLRCSPRSGDLSVYWYQQSLDQGLQFLIQYYNGEERAKGNILERFSAQQFPDLHSELNLSSLELGDSALYFCASSVATGFNEKLFFGSGTQLSVL.

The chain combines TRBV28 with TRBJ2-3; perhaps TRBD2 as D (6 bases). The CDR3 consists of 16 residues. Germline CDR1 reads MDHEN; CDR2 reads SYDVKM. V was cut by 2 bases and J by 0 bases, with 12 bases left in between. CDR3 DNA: TGTGCCAGCAGTTTAAGTTGGGGACTGAGCACAGATACGCAGTATTTT. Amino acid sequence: CASSLSWGLSTDTQYF.

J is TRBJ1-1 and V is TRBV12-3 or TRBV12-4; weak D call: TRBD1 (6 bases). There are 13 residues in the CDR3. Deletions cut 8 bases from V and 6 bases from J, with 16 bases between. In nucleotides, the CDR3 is TGTGCCAGCGGGGTGGGGGCCAGAGCTGAAGCTTTCTTT. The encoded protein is CASGVGARAEAFF.

The CDR3 loop reads CASSLALNRGVGTEAFF. The CDR3 coding sequence is TGCGCCAGCAGCTTGGCCCTTAACAGGGGAGTTGGCACTGAAGCTTTCTTT. J is TRBJ1-1 and V is TRBV5-1, with TRBD1 identical over 7 bases. The CDR3 contains 17 residues. Germline CDR1 reads SGHRS; CDR2 reads YFSETQ. J was trimmed by 4 bases and V by 0 bases; bases with no gene match: 12.

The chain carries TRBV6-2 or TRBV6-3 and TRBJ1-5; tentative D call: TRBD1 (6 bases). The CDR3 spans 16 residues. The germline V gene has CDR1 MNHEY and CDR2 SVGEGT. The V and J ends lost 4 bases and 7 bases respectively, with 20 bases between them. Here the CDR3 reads CASSSLPQGTQQPQHF. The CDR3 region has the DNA TGTGCCAGCAGTTCCCTTCCACAGGGCACCCAGCAGCCCCAGCATTTT.

CDR3 protein: CASSVRGLRGGADTQYF. The CDR3 DNA follows: TGTGCCAGCAGCGTTCGGGGTTTGCGGGGGGGCGCAGATACGCAGTATTTT. V gene TRBV9 combines with J gene TRBJ2-3; TRBD2 matches 9 bases. This CDR3 contains 17 residues. J was trimmed by 4 bases and V by 2 bases; bases with no gene match: 11. Germline-derived CDR1 and CDR2 are SGDLS and YYNGEE.

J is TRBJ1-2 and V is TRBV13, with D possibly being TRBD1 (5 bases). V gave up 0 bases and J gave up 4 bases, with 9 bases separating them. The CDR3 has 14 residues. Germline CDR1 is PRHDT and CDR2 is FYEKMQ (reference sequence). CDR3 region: CASSLGREGYGYTF. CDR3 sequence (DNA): TGTGCCAGCAGCTTAGGCAGGGAGGGCTATGGCTACACCTTC.

CDR3 residues: CASRTGGFNYGYTF. In DNA, the CDR3 is TGTGCCAGCAGAACAGGGGGATTTAACTATGGCTACACCTTC. The chain is built from TRBV27 and TRBJ1-2; 8 positions match TRBD1. After removal of 6 bases from V and 1 base from J, the junction contained 4 bases not matched to a gene. The CDR3 covers 14 residues. Germline CDR1 and CDR2: MNHEY and SMNVEV (reference sequence).

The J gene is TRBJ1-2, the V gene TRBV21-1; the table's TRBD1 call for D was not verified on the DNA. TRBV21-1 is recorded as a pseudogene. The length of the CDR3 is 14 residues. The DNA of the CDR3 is TGTGCCAGCAGCAGTGGACTTAGGACAGTTGGCTACACCTTC. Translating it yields CASSSGLRTVGYTF.

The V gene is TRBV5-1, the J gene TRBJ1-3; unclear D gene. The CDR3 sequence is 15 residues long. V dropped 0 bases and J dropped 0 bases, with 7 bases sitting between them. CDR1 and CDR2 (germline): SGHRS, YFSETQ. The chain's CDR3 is CASSLGWASGNTIYF. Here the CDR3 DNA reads TGCGCCAGCAGCTTGGGCTGGGCCTCTGGAAACACCATATATTTT.

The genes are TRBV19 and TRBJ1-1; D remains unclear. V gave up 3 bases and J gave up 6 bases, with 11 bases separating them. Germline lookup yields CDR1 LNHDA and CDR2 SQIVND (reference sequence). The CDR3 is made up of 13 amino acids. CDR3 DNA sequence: TGTGCCAGTAGTATGCGTCCGCGATCTGAAGCTTTCTTT. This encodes CASSMRPRSEAFF.

The CDR3 sequence is CAWTRGSGQPQHF. CDR3 nucleotide sequence: TGTGCCTGGACCAGGGGATCGGGGCAGCCCCAGCATTTT. This rearrangement joins TRBV30 to TRBJ1-5; the D gene is possibly TRBD1 (6 bases). Trimming took 4 bases from V and 7 from J, leaving 14 bases between them. This CDR3 spans 13 amino acids. Germline lookup yields CDR1 GTSNPN and CDR2 SVGIG (reference sequence).

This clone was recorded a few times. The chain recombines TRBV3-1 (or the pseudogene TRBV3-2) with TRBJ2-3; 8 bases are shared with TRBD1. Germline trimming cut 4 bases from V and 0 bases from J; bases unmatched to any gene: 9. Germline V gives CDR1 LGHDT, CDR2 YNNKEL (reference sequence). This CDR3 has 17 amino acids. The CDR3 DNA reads TGTGCCAGCAGCCCGCGACAGGGGTCGGCTAGCACAGATACGCAGTATTTT. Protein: CASSPRQGSASTDTQYF.

The CDR3 DNA is TGTGCCAGCAGTTCAATAACAGGTTATCGCTCCGCTGAAGCTTTCTTT. It yields the protein CASSSITGYRSAEAFF. The V gene is TRBV28, the J gene TRBJ1-1, with a tentative D call TRBD1 (5 bases). This CDR3 region has 16 residues. In germline, CDR1 is MDHEN, CDR2 SYDVKM. V lost 4 bases and J lost 6, with 21 bases in between. Full variable domain (outside the CDR3, taken from reference TRBV28 and TRBJ1-1): DVKVTQSSRYLVKRTGEKVFLECVQDMDHENMFWYRQDPGLGLRLIYFSYDVKMKEKGDIPEGYSVSREKKERFSLILESASTNQTSMYLCASSSITGYRSAEAFFGQGTRLTVV.